This TCR beta chain was found in a study of CD8 T cells in ankylosing spondylitis. From germline, CDR1 is LNHNV and CDR2 YYDKDF (reference sequence). The CDR3 is 19 amino acids. The ends were cut back, 1 base at V and 1 base at J, with 20 bases in the middle. TCRdb redid the calling of the 5' RACE reads with MiXCR, one entry per CDR3 protein. The sample gives 210,000 or so distinct CDR3 sequences, 20% to 30% of which show up once; roughly 6.7% is in the top ten. This clonotype was observed many times. The specimen was blood, either unsorted or a sorted T cell fraction (not recorded which). V usage is TRBV15 and J usage is TRBJ1-3, with no clear D. This TCR came from a male donor with ankylosing spondylitis or in good health (not recorded which). The CDR3 loop reads CATSRANPDRGFSGNTIYF. CDR3 in DNA: TGTGCCACCAGCAGAGCCAACCCGGACCGAGGATTTTCTGGAAACACCATATATTTT.